The clone carrying this T cell receptor beta chain was seen just once. This entry belongs to a study of cytomegalovirus exposure and HLA in healthy donors. The germline V gene has CDR1 LNHDA and CDR2 SQIVND (reference sequence). This CDR3 spans 16 amino acids. V gave up 3 bases and J gave up 2 bases, with 15 bases separating them. With 60 Vbeta and 13 Jbeta primers, the PCR was carried out. TCRdb keeps only in-frame clones here, not all; method: immunoSEQ multiplex PCR. This sample yields approximately 58,000 clones, of which 65% to 90% are seen a single time; roughly 4.5% belongs to the top ten. The TCR sequence derives from a man under 40 in good health and CMV-seronegative. The chain recombines TRBV19 with TRBJ2-3; maybe TRBD2 (5 bases). Material for sequencing was PBMCs. The CDR3 DNA follows: TGTGCCAGTAGTATTGCGGGCCTAGATCTCACAGATACGCAGTATTTT. Protein: CASSIAGLDLTDTQYF.